This T cell receptor (beta chain) stems from a study of OX40 agonist ivuxolimab in advanced cancers. In the study overall: Three patients, one with hepatocellular carcinoma and two with cutaneous melanoma, responded partially. General study results and limits: Low normalized T-cell clonal expansion also characterized some of the nonresponders.

About this clone: What it recognizes is unknown.

This CDR3 comprises 14 residues. V shed 4 bases and J shed 7 bases, with 11 bases lying between them. The germline V gene encodes CDR1 ENHRY and CDR2 SYGVKD. Libraries were prepared by immunoSEQ multiplex PCR; TCRdb keeps only in-frame clonotypes and omits some of them. The table lists thousands of clones, 88% of them singletons. The receptor comes from an adult with an advanced solid tumor such as melanoma, head and neck, liver or kidney cancer. The rearrangement links TRBV10-3 to TRBJ1-6, with a weak D call TRBD1 (5 bases). The material sequenced was CD4+ or CD8+ T cells sorted from blood, taken in a trial of the OX40 agonist ivuxolimab. The CDR3 is CAISVGAGNSPLHF. CDR3 sequence (DNA): TGTGCCATCAGTGTCGGGGCGGGAAATTCACCCCTCCACTTT.